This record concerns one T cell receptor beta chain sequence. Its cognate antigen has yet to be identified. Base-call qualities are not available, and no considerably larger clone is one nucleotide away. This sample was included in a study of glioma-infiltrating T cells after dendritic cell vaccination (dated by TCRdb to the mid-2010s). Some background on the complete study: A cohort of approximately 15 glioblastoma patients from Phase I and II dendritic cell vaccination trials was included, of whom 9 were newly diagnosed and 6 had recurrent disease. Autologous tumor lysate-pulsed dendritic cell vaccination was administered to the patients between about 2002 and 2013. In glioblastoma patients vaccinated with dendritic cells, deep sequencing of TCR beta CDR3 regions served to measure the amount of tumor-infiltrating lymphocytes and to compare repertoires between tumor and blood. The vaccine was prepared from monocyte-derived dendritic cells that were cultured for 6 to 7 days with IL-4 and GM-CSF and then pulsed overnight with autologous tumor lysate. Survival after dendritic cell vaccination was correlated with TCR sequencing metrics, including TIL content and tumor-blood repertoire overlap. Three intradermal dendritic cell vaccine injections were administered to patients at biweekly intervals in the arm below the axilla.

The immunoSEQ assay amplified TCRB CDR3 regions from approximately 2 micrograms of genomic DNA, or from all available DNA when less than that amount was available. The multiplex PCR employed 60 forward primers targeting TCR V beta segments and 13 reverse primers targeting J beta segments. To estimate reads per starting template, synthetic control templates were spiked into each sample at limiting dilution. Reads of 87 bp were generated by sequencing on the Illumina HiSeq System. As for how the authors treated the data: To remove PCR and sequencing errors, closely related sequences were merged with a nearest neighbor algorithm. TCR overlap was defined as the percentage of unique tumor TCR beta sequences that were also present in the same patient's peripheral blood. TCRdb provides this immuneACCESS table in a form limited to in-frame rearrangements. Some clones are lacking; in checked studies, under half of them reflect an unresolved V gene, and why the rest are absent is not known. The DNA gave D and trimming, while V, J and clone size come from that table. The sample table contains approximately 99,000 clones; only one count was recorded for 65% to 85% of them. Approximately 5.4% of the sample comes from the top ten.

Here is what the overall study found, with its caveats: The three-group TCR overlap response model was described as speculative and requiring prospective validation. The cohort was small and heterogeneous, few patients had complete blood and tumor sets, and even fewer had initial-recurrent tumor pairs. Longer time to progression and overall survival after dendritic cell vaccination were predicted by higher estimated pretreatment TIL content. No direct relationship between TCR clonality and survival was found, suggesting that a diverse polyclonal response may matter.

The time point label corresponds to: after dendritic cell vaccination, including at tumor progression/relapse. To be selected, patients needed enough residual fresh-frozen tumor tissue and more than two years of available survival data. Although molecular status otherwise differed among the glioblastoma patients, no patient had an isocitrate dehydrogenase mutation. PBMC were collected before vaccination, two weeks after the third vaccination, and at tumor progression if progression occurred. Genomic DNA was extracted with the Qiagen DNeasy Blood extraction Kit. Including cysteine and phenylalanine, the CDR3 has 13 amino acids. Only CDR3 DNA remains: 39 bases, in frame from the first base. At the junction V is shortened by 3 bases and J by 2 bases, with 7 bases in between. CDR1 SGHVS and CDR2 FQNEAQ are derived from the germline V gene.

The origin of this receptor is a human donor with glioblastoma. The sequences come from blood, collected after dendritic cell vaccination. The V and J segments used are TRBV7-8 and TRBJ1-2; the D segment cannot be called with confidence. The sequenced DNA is TGTGCCAGCAGCTTGGCCCAGAACTATGGCTACACCTTC. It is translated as CASSLAQNYGYTF.